This T cell receptor (beta chain) was obtained from a study of PD-1 blockade in classical Hodgkin lymphoma. Concerning this clone itself: As yet, its antigen is unknown.

Only in-frame clones appear in the TCRdb table, and some are missing; sequencing was by immunoSEQ multiplex PCR. The sample lists tens of thousands of clones, about nine tenths occurring once. The time point denotes: cycle 4 day 1 (C4D1), after 6 weeks of nivolumab. Relapse after autologous stem cell transplantation occurred in every patient, and brentuximab vedotin exposure varied. Study results and caveats: Complete responders had baseline diversity similar to newly diagnosed patients. Healthy donors reportedly exceeded newly diagnosed patients in baseline TCR diversity. Whereas CD4+ TCR diversity had risen significantly by C4D1, CD8+ TCR diversity had not.

The germline V gene has CDR1 SNHLY and CDR2 FYNNEI. The CDR3 covers 13 residues. Deletions cut 6 bases from V and 4 bases from J, with 13 bases between. This specimen consisted of peripheral blood mononuclear cells (PBMCs), obtained before the fourth cycle of nivolumab. The source of this sequence is a human donor with classical Hodgkin lymphoma. The chain carries TRBV2 and TRBJ2-7, with D possibly TRBD1 on 6 matching bases. The CDR3 region is CASSRTQGYEQYF. CDR3 sequence (DNA): TGTGCCAGCAGCCGGACTCAGGGGTACGAGCAGTACTTC.